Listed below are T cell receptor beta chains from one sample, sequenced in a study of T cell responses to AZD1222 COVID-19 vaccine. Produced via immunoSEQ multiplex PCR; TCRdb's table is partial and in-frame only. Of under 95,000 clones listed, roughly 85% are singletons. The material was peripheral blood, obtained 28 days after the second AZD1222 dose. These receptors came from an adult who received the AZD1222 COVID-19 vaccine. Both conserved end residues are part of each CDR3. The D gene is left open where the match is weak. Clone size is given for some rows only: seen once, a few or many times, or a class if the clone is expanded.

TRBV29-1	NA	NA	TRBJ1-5	TGCAGCGTTGGTGAGGGTCGGGATCAGCCCCAGCATTTT	CSVGEGRDQPQHF
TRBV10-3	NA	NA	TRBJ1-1	TGTGCCATCAGTGCCGTAGCAGTTAGTGGCACTGAAGCTTTCTTT	CAISAVAVSGTEAFF
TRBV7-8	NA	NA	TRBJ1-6	TGTGCCAGCAGCGTCTCAGACTCACCCCTCCACTTT	CASSVSDSPLHF
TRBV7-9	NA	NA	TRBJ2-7	TGTGCCAGCAGCGCCGGGGGCTCGTCGGAGCAGTACTTC	CASSAGGSSEQYF
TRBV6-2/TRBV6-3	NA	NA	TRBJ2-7	TGTGCCAGCAGCCCCGCCCCAGGGATCTCAAAAAAAGCATCCTACGAGCAGTACTTC	CASSPAPGISKKASYEQYF
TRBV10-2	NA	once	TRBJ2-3	TGCGCCAGCAGAAAGGGGAGGCAAACAGATACGCAGTATTTT	CASRKGRQTDTQYF
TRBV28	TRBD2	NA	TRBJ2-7	TGTGCCAGCACTCAACTAGCGGGGGGAACCTACGAGCAGTACTTC	CASTQLAGGTYEQYF
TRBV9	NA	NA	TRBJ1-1	TGTGCCAGCAGCGTAGCGAACAGGGCGATGGGAGAAGCTTTCTTT	CASSVANRAMGEAFF
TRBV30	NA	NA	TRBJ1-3	TGTGCCTGGGCAGGGGTCTGGGGTGGAAACACCATATATTTT	CAWAGVWGGNTIYF
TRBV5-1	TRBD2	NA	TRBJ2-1	TGCGCCAGCAGCTGGGCAGGGAGGGATGAGCAGTTCTTC	CASSWAGRDEQFF
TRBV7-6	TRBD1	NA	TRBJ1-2	TGTGCCAGCAGCCATTTCCGGGACAGTGGACCTAACTATGGCTACACCTTC	CASSHFRDSGPNYGYTF
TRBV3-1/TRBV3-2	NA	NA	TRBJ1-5	TGTGCCAGCAGCCAAGGGGGTAATCAGCCCCAGCATTTT	CASSQGGNQPQHF
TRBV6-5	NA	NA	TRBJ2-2	TGTGCCAGCAGTTATCCGGGACGCTCCGGGGAGCTGTTTTTT	CASSYPGRSGELFF
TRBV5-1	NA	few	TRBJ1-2	TGCGCCAGCAGCTACAGCGGGACTCCACTATCTGGCTACACCTTC	CASSYSGTPLSGYTF
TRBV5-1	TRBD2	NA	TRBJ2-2	TGCGCCAGCAGCTTGACTAGCGGGGGAGGCGGGGAGCTGTTTTTT	CASSLTSGGGGELFF
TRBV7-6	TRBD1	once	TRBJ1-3	TGTGCCAGCAGCTTAGGGGGACAGGGGTTTACTGGAAACACCATATATTTT	CASSLGGQGFTGNTIYF
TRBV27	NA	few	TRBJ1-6	TGTGCCAGCAGTTTATGGGGGTCATCAGGGAGCTCCTATAATTCACCCCTCCACTTT	CASSLWGSSGSSYNSPLHF
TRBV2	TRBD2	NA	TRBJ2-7	TGTGCCAGCAAGGCGGGCAGGGGGACGAGGAGCGGGGGGCTCACCTACGAGCAGTACTTC	CASKAGRGTRSGGLTYEQYF
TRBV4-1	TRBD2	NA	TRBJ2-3	TGCGCCAGCAGCCGGGGACTAGCGGGGCCAGATACGCAGTATTTT	CASSRGLAGPDTQYF
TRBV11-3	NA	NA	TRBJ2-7	TGTGCCAGCGGCGACAGGGAGGGCGAGCAGTACTTC	CASGDREGEQYF
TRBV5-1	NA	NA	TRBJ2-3	TGCGCCAGCAGCTTGGAGGGGGGGCGCACAGATACGCAGTATTTT	CASSLEGGRTDTQYF
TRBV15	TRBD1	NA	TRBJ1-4	TGTGCCACCAGCAGAGATGACGGACAGGGGGCTAATGAAAAACTGTTTTTT	CATSRDDGQGANEKLFF
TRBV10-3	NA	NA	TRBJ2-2	TGTGCCATCAGTGAACCTGCTTACACCGGGGAGCTGTTTTTT	CAISEPAYTGELFF
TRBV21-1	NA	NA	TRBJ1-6	TGTGCCAGCAGCAAAGCGCAGGACTGCCAAAGCTCCTATAATTCACCCCTCCACTTT	CASSKAQDCQSSYNSPLHF
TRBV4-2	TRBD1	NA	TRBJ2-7	TGTGCCAGCAGCCAAGTTTGGGTCGGGACAGGGGCATACGAGCAGTACTTC	CASSQVWVGTGAYEQYF
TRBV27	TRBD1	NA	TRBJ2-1	TGTGCCAGCAGCCGTGACAGGGTGCTGAATGAGCAGTTCTTC	CASSRDRVLNEQFF
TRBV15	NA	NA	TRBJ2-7	TGTGCCACCAGCAGAGCGTGGGGACAAAGGGGATACGAGCAGTACTTC	CATSRAWGQRGYEQYF
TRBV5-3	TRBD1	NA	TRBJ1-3	TGTGCCAGAAGCTACACCGGGACAGGGTATGGAAACACCATATATTTT	CARSYTGTGYGNTIYF
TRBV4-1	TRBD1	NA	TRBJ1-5	TGCGCCAGCAGCCCGACAGGGGGCCGGGGTCAGCCCCAGCATTTT	CASSPTGGRGQPQHF
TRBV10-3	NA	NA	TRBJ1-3	TGTGCCATCAGTGAGCCCGGGGACCTCGCTGGAAACACCATATATTTT	CAISEPGDLAGNTIYF
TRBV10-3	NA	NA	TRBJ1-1	TGTGCCATCAGGGAGACGGATGAAGCTTTCTTT	CAIRETDEAFF
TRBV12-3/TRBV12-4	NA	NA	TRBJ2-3	TGTGCCAGCAGTTTAGTATTCCCAGATACGCAGTATTTT	CASSLVFPDTQYF
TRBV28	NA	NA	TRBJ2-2	TGTGCCAGCAGTTTTGGTCGGTGGGGTAACACCGGGGAGCTGTTTTTT	CASSFGRWGNTGELFF
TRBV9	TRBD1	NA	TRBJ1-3	TGTGCCAGCAGCGTAGGAGGGACAGGTGGAAACACCATATATTTT	CASSVGGTGGNTIYF
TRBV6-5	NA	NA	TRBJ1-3	TGTGCCAGCAGTAGGGCTTTATCTGGAAACACCATATATTTT	CASSRALSGNTIYF
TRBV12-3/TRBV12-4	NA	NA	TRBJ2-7	TGTGCCACCCAGCACGGAGCTCGCGAGCAGTACTTC	CATQHGAREQYF
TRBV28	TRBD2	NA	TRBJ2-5	TGTGCCAGCAGTTTCGGGGGGGCTGGGGAGACCCAGTACTTC	CASSFGGAGETQYF
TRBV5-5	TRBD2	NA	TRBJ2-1	TGTGCCAGCAGCTTGGCCGGGGGGATTTCCTACAATGAGCAGTTCTTC	CASSLAGGISYNEQFF
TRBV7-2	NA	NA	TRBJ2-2	TGTGCCAGCAGCTTAAGCGGCAGGGTCTCCGGGGAGCTGTTTTTT	CASSLSGRVSGELFF
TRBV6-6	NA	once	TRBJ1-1	TGTGCCACCACCCGAGCCACTGAAGCTTTCTTT	CATTRATEAFF
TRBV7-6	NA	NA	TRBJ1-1	TGTGCCAGCAGCTTAGATAGCAGCACTGAAGCTTTCTTT	CASSLDSSTEAFF
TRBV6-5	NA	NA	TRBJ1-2	TGTGCCAGCAGTTACGGGGGATCCAACTATGGCTACACCTTC	CASSYGGSNYGYTF
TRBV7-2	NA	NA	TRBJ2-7	TGTGCCAGCAGCTTAAGAGTAACCTACGAGCAGTACTTC	CASSLRVTYEQYF
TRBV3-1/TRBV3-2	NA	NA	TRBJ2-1	TGTGCCAGCAGCCAAGTGCAAGGTGGGAATGAGCAGTTCTTC	CASSQVQGGNEQFF
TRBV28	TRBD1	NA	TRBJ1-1	TGTGCCAGCAGTTCTCCGAACAGGGGAACTGAAGCTTTCTTT	CASSSPNRGTEAFF
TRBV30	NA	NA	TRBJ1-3	TGTGCCTGGAGTGTACCGCCTCTCTCTGGAAACACCATATATTTT	CAWSVPPLSGNTIYF
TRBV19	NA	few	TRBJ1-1	TGTGCCAGTAGTCCAGTTACGAACACTGAAGCTTTCTTT	CASSPVTNTEAFF
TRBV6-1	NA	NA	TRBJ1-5	TGTGCCAGCAGTGATTCCGGGGGCAATCAGCCCCAGCATTTT	CASSDSGGNQPQHF
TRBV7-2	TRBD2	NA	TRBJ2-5	TGTGCCAGCAGGCCCCCTAGCGGGGGGCAAGAGACCCAGTACTTC	CASRPPSGGQETQYF
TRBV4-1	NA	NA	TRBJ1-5	TGCGCCAGCAGCCAAGGAAACGCGGGTTTTAGCAATCAGCCCCAGCATTTT	CASSQGNAGFSNQPQHF
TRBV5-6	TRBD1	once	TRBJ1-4	TGTGCCAGCAGCTTGACAGGGGGTAATGAAAAACTGTTTTTT	CASSLTGGNEKLFF
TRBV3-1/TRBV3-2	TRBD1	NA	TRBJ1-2	TGTGCCAGCAGCCCCCAGACGACAGGGGGCTATGGCTACACCTTC	CASSPQTTGGYGYTF
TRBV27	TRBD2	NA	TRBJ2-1	TGTGCCAGCAGTCCCCGTTGGGCTAGCGGGGGCATCTTCAACAATGAGCAGTTCTTC	CASSPRWASGGIFNNEQFF
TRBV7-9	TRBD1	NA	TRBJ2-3	TGTGCCAGCAGCTCGACAGGGGGCCCGACAGATACGCAGTATTTT	CASSSTGGPTDTQYF